Here is one TCR beta chain with its context. Unique molecular identifiers were affixed to single, distinct cDNA molecules. One entry per CDR3 protein results from TCRdb running MiXCR on the 5' RACE reads. Among tens of thousands of distinct CDR3 sequences listed, around 8.4% were seen once. The data originate from a study of early T cells in non-severe SARS-CoV-2 infection. V lost 2 bases and J lost 6, with 10 bases in between. Germline CDR1 is SGHNT and CDR2 is YENEEA. CDR3 length: 13 amino acids. The clonotype was recovered from an adult who was a healthcare worker with PCR-confirmed SARS-CoV-2 infection or an uninfected control (not recorded which). The sample taken for sequencing was whole blood. The chain couples TRBV11-3 to TRBJ1-1, with D hard to call. CDR3 amino acids: CASSLSSTAEAFF. The DNA for the CDR3 is TGTGCCAGCAGCTTAAGTTCAACGGCTGAAGCTTTCTTT.